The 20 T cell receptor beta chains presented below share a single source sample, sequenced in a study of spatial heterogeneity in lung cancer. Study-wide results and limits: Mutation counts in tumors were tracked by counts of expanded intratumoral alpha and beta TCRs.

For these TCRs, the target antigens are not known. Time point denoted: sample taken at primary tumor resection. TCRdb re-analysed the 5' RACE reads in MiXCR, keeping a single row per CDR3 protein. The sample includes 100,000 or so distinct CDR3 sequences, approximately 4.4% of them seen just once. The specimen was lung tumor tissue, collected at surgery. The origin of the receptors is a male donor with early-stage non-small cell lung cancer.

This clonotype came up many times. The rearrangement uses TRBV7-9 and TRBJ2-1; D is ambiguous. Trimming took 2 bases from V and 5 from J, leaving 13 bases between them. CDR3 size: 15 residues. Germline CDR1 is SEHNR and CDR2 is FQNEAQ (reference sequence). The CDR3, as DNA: TGTGCCAGCAGCTTAAGTCACCCCCGAGACAATGAGCAGTTCTTC. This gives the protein CASSLSHPRDNEQFF.

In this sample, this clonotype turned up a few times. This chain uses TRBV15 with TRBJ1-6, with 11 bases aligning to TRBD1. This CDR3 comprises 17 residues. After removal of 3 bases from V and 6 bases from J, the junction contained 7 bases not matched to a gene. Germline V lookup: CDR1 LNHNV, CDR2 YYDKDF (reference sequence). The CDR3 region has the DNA TGTGCCACCAGCAGTGCATGGACAGGGGGCTTTAATTCACCCCTCCACTTT. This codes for CATSSAWTGGFNSPLHF.

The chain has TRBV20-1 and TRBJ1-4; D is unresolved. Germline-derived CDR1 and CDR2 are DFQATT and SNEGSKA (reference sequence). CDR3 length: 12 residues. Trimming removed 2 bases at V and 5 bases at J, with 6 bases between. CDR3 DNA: TGCAGTGCTAGACGAGAAAATGAAAAACTGTTTTTT. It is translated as CSARRENEKLFF.

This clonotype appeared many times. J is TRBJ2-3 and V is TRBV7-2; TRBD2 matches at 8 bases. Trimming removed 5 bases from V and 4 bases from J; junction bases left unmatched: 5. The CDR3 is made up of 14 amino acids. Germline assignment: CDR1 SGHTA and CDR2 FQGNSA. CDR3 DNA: TGTGCCAGCAGCACGGGACTAGGGGCAGATACGCAGTATTTT. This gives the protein CASSTGLGADTQYF.

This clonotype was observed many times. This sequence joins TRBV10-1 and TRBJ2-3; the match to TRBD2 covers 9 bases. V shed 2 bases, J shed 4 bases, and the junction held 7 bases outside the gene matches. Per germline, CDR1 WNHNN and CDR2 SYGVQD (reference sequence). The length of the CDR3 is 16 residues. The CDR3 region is CASSEMRREGPDTQYF. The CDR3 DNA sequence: TGCGCCAGCAGTGAGATGAGGCGGGAGGGACCAGATACGCAGTATTTT.

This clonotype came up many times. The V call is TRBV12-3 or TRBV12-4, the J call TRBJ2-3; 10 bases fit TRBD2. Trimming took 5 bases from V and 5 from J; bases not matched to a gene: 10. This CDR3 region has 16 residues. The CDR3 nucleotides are TGTGCCAGCAGTCCATCGCTAGCGGGAGTTGAAGATACGCAGTATTTT. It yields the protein CASSPSLAGVEDTQYF.

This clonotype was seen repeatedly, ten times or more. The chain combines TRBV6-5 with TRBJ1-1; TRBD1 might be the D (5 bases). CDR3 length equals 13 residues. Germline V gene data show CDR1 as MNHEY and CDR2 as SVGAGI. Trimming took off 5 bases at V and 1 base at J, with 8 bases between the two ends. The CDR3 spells CASSGDGNTEAFF. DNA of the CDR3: TGTGCCAGCAGTGGGGACGGGAACACTGAAGCTTTCTTT.

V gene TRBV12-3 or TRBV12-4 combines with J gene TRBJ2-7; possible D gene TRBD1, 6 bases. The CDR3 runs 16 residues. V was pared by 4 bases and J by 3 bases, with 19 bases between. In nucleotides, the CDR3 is TGTGCCAGCAGTTCCACGACAGGCGACAGATTCTACGAGCAGTACTTC. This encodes CASSSTTGDRFYEQYF.

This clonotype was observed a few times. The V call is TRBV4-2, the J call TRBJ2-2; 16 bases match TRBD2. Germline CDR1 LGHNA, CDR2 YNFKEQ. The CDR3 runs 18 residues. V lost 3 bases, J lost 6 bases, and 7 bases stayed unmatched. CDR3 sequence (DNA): TGTGCCAGCAGCCAGGGACTAGCGGGAGGGCTAAGTGCCGGGGAGCTGTTTTTT. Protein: CASSQGLAGGLSAGELFF.

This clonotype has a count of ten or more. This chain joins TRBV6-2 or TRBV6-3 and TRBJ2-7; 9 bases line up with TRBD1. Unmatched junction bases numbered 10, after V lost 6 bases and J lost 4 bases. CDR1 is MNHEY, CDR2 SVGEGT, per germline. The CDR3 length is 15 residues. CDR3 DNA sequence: TGTGCCAGCAGAGCCCCCGGGACAGGGTCTTACGAGCAGTACTTC. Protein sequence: CASRAPGTGSYEQYF.

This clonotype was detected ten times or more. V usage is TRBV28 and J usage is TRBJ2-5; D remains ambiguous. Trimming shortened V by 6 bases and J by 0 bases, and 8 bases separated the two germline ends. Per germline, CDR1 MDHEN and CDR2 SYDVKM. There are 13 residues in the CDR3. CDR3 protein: CASSPEYQETQYF. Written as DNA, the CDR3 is TGTGCCAGCAGCCCCGAGTACCAAGAGACCCAGTACTTC.

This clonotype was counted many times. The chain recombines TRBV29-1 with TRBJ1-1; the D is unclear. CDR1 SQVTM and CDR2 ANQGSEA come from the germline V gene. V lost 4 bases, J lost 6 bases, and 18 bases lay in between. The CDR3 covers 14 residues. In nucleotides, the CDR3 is TGCAGCGTTGTCTTCTGGGTGATCGGCCCTGAAGCTTTCTTT. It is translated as CSVVFWVIGPEAFF. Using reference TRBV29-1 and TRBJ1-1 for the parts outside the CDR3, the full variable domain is SAVISQKPSRDICQRGTSLTIQCQVDSQVTMMFWYRQQPGQSLTLIATANQGSEATYESGFVIDKFPISRPNLTFSTLTVSNMSPEDSSIYLCSVVFWVIGPEAFFGQGTRLTVV.

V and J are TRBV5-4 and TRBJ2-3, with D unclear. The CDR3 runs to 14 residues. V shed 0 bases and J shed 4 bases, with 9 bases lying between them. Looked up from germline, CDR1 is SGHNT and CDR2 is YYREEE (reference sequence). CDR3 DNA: TGTGCCAGCAGCTTGGGTGTCGTCGCAGATACGCAGTATTTT. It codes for CASSLGVVADTQYF.

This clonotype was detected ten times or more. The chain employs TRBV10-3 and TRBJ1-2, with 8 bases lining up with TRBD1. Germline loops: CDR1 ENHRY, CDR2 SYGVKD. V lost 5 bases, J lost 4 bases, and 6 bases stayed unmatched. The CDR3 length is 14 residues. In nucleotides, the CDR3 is TGTGCCATCAGTTCACCAGGGGGCCCCTATGGCTACACCTTC. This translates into CAISSPGGPYGYTF.

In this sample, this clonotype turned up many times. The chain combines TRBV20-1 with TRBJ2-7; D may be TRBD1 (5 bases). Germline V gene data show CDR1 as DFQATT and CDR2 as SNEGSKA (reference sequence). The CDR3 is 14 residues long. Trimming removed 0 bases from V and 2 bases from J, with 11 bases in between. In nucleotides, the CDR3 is TGCAGTGCTAGAGATCCCGCAGGGACCTACGAGCAGTACTTC. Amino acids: CSARDPAGTYEQYF.

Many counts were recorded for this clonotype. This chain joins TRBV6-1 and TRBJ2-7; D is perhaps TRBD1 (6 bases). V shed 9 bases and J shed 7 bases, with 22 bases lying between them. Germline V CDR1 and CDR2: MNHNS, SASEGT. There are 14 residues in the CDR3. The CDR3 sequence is CARPQGIPLREQYF. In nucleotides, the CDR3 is TGTGCCAGACCCCAGGGGATCCCCCTGCGGGAGCAGTACTTC.

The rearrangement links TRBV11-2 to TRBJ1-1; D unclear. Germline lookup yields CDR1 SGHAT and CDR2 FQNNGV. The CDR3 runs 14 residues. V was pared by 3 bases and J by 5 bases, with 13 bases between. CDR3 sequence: CASSFVGRGTEAFF. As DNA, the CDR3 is TGTGCCAGCAGCTTCGTCGGGCGAGGGACTGAAGCTTTCTTT.

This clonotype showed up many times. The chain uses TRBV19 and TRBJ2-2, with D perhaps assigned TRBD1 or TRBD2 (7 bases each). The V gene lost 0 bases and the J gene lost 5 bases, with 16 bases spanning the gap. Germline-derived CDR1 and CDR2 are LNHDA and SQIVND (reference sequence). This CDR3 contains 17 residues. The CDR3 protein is CASSIDPRQGGTGELFF. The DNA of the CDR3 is TGTGCCAGTAGTATAGATCCCCGGCAGGGGGGGACCGGGGAGCTGTTTTTT.

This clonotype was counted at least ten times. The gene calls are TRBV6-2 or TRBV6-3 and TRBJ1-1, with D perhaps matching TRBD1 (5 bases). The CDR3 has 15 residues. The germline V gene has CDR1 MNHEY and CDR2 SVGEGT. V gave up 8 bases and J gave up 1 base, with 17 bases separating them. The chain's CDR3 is CASAGPWGQNTEAFF. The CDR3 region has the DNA TGTGCCAGCGCCGGCCCATGGGGCCAGAACACTGAAGCTTTCTTT.

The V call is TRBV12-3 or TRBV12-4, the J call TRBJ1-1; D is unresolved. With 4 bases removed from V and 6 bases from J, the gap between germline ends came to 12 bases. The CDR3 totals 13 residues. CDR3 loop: CASSSREDPEAFF. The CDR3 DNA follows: TGTGCCAGCAGTTCTCGCGAGGACCCTGAAGCTTTCTTT.